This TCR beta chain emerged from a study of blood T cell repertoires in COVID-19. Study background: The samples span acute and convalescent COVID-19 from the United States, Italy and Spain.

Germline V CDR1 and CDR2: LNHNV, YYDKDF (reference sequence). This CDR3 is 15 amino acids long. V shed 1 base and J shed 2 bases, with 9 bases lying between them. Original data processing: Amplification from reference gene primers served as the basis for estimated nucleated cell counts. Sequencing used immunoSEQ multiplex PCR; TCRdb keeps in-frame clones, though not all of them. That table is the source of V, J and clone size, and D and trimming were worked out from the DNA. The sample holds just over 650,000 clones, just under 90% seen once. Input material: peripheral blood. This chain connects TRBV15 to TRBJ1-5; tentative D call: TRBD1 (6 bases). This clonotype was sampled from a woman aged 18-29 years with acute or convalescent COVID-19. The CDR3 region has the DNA TGTGCCACCAGCAGAGGAAACAGGGGCAATCAGCCCCAGCATTTT. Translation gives CATSRGNRGNQPQHF.